This T cell receptor (beta chain) was found in a study of cytomegalovirus exposure and HLA in healthy donors. The CDR3 extends over 18 amino acids. CDR1 SGHTA and CDR2 FQGNSA come from the germline V gene. V lost 1 base, J lost 4 bases, and 10 bases stayed unmatched. The PCR used 60 Vbeta and 13 Jbeta primers. Data came from immunoSEQ multiplex PCR; TCRdb stores just in-frame clones and leaves some out. The sample holds some 120,000 clones, more than 60% seen once. Regarding donors, all were healthy bone marrow donors. The source material was PBMCs. The receptor's source is a woman in her sixties or seventies in good health and CMV-seropositive. J is TRBJ2-1 and V is TRBV7-2, with 10 bases that match TRBD2. As DNA, the CDR3 is TGTGCCAGCAGCTTAGTCCCTAGCGGGAGAGGCAGTTACAATGAGCAGTTCTTC. Its protein product is CASSLVPSGRGSYNEQFF.